The T cell receptor beta chain under discussion was sequenced for a study of cytotoxic CD8 clonotypes in ibrutinib-treated CLL. General study results and limits: Sustained-remission patients were sampled at one set of times and progressing patients at different ones. The clonality went up when patients responded to ibrutinib and dropped back toward baseline at progression. Few clonotypes were public, and these shrank or held steady under treatment.

The repertoire was sequenced with immunoSEQ multiplex PCR; TCRdb's copy has only in-frame clones and lacks some. The table has around 92,000 clones, roughly three quarters seen once. As regards this clone: Its antigen is unknown.

V lost 1 base and J lost 5; bases outside the gene matches: 4. CDR3 length: 14 amino acids. The germline V gene encodes CDR1 SGHTA and CDR2 FQGNSA. The TCR originated in a human donor with chronic lymphocytic leukemia. This material consisted of PBMCs, taken after 24 months of ibrutinib treatment. This chain links TRBV7-2 with TRBJ1-2; 7 bases map to TRBD1. The CDR3 loop reads CASSLEGTVYGYTF. The CDR3 coding sequence is TGTGCCAGCAGCTTAGAGGGGACAGTTTATGGCTACACCTTC.